This T cell receptor (beta chain) appears in the sequencing data of a study of vaccination effects on CD4 cells after COVID-19. Study-wide context: Before any sequencing was done, the ViraFEST assay used viral peptide pools to expand antigen-specific CD4+ T cells. Post-vaccine sampling took place a median of 72 days after the second dose.

Cells that had been cultured for 10 days were the source of isolated CD4+ T cells. All participants had two doses of either the BNT162b2 or mRNA-1273 vaccine. Days 3 and 7 were when half the medium was replaced with IL-2 medium. Clones were sequenced by immunoSEQ multiplex PCR, and TCRdb holds only the in-frame ones, with some missing. The profile covers 50,000 to 60,000 clones, with 78% appearing a single time and 3.5% to 5.5% taken by the ten largest. The CDR3 length is 13 residues. CDR1 is MRHNA, CDR2 SNTAGT, per germline. Trimming removed 8 bases from V and 5 bases from J; junction bases left unmatched: 5. This clone came up a few times. No antigen is known for it.

The clonotype comes from a human donor who received a COVID-19 vaccine. The chain combines TRBV6-4 with TRBJ2-2; 7 bases are shared with TRBD1. This specimen was CD4+ T cells from PBMCs cultured without peptide, taken after COVID-19 vaccination. DNA for the CDR3: TGTGCCAGCGGCCAGACAGGGACCGGGGAGCTGTTTTTT. It translates to CASGQTGTGELFF.